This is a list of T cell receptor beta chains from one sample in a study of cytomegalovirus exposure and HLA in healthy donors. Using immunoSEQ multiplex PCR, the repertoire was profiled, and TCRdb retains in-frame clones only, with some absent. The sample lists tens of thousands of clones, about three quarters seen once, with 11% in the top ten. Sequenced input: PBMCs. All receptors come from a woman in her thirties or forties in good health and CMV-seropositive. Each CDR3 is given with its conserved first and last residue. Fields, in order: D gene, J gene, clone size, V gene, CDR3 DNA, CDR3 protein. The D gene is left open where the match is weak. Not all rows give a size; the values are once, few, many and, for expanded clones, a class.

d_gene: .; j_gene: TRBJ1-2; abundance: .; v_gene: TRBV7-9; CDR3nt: TGTGCCAGCAGTTTAGGGGACATTGGCGGCTACACCTTC; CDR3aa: CASSLGDIGGYTF
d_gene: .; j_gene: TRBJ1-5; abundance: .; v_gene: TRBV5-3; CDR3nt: TGTGCCAGAAGCTTTCGGGGGAGACCGTATAGCAATCAGCCCCAGCATTTT; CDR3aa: CARSFRGRPYSNQPQHF
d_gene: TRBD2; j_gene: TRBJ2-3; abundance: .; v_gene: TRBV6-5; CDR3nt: TGTGCCAGCAGAAACTACGGGGGGAGCACAGATACGCAGTATTTT; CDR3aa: CASRNYGGSTDTQYF
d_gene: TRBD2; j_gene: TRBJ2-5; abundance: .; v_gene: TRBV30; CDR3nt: TGTGCCTGGAGTTTTGGTAGCGGGGACGGGGAGACCCAGTACTTC; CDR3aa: CAWSFGSGDGETQYF
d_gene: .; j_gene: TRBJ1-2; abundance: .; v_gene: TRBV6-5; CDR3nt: TGTGCCAGCAGTTACCCGGAGGGTGGTGGCTACACCTTC; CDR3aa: CASSYPEGGGYTF
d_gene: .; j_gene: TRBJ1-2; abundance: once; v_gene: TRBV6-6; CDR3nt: TGTGCCAGCAGTTACTCGACTGGCGGTGACTATGGCTACACCTTC; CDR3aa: CASSYSTGGDYGYTF
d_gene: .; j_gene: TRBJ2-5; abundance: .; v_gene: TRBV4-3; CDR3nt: TGCGCCAGCAGCCAAGGCGTTAAAGAGACCCAGTACTTC; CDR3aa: CASSQGVKETQYF
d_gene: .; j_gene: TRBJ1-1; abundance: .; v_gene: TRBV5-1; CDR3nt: TGCGCCAGCAACTCTCAGGGAAACACTGAAGCTTTCTTT; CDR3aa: CASNSQGNTEAFF
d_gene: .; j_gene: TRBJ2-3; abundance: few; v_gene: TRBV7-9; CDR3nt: TGTGCCACCCACAGGGACACAAATACAGATACGCAGTATTTT; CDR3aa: CATHRDTNTDTQYF
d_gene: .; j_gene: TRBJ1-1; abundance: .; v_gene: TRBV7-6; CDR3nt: TGTGCCAGCAGCTCGCAGGGAATGGGGACTGAAGCTTTCTTT; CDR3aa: CASSSQGMGTEAFF
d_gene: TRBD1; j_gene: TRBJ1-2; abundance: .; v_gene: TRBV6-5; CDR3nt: TGTGCCAGCAGTCGAACCAAGACAGGGTTGGATGGCTACACCTTC; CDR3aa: CASSRTKTGLDGYTF
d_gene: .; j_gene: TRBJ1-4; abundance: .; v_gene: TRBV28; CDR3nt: TGTGCCAGCAGTTTCCTCCCACAGGGAAAACTGTTTTTT; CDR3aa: CASSFLPQGKLFF
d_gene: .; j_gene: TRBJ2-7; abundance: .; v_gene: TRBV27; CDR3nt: TGTGCCACCAGGGGGGCAGGGAAGGACGAGCAGTACTTC; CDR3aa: CATRGAGKDEQYF
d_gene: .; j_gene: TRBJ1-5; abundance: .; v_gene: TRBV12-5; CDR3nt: TGTGCTAGTGGTTTGGGAGGGGGGGATAATCAGCCCCAGCATTTT; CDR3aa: CASGLGGGDNQPQHF
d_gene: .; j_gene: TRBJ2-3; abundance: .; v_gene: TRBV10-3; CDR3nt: TGTGCCATCCGCTATGCGGGAAACACAGATACGCAGTATTTT; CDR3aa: CAIRYAGNTDTQYF
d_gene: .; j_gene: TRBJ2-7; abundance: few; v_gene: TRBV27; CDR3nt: TGTGCCAGCAGTCTCGGCTACGAGCAGTACTTC; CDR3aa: CASSLGYEQYF
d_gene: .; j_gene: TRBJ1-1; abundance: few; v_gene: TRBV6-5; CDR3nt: TGTGCCAGCTGGCGGGGAAAGCGCACTGAAGCTTTCTTT; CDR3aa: CASWRGKRTEAFF
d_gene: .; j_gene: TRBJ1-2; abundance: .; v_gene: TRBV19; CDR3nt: TGTGCCAGTGAGAGAAACTATGGCTACACCTTC; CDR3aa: CASERNYGYTF
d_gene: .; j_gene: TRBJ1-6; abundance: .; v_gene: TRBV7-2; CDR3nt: TGTGCCAGCAGCTTAAGCCAGGTCGCCTATAATTCACCCCTCCACTTT; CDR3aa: CASSLSQVAYNSPLHF
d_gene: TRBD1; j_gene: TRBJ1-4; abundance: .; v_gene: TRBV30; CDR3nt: TGTGCCTGGCAGGGGGCACCCCTGGAAAAACTGTTTTTT; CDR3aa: CAWQGAPLEKLFF
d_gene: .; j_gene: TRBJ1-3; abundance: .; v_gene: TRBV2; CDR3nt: TGTGCCAGCAGTGACGTAAATTCTGGAAACACCATATATTTT; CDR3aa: CASSDVNSGNTIYF
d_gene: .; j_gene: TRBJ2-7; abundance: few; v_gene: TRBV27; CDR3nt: TGTGCCAGCAGTATCCCAACTGGGGAGGAGTACTTC; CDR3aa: CASSIPTGEEYF
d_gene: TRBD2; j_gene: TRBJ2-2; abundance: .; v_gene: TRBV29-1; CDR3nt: TGCAGCGTTGAATCTAGCGGGGGATACACCGGGGAGCTGTTTTTT; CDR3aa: CSVESSGGYTGELFF
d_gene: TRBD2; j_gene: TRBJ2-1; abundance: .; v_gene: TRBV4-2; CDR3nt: TGTGCCAGCAGCCAAGATTCTCGCGGGGGGGCCTATGAGCAGTTCTTC; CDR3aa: CASSQDSRGGAYEQFF
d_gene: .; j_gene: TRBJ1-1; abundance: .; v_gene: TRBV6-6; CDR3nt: TGTGCCAGCAGTTCAGGGGAGCGAAGCACTGAAGCTTTCTTT; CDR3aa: CASSSGERSTEAFF
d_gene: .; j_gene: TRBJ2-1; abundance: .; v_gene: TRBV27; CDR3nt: TGTGCCAGCAGTTTACGGCTAGCCGCCCTCAATGAGCAGTTCTTC; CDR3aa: CASSLRLAALNEQFF
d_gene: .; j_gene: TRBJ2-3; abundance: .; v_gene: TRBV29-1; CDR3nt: TGCAGCGTTGGAGTTAGCGAGAATACGCAGTATTTT; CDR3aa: CSVGVSENTQYF
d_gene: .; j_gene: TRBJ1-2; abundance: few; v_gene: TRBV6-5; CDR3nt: TGTGCCAGCAGTGAATCGTTAGGACAGCCGGGCTACACCTTC; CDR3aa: CASSESLGQPGYTF
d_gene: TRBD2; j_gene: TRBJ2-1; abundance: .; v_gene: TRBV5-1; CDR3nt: TGCGCCAGCAGCATGGCGGGGGGTCGATACAATGAGCAGTTCTTC; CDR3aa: CASSMAGGRYNEQFF
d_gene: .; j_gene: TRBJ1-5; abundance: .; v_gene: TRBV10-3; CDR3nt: TGTGCCATCAGTGAATCGGTGGGCCAGCCCCAGCATTTT; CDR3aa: CAISESVGQPQHF
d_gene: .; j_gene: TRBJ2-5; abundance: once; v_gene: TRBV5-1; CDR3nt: TGCGCCAGCAGTCCAGGGGTACCCCAAGAGACCCAGTACTTC; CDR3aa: CASSPGVPQETQYF
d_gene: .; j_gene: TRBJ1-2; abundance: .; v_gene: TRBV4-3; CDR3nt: TGCGCCAGCAGCCAGGGATCTGAGGGCTATGGCTACACCTTC; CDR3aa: CASSQGSEGYGYTF
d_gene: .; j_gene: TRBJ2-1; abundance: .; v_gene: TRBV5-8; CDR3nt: TGTGCCAGCAGGCGACAGGGAGGCCCCTACAATGAGCAGTTCTTC; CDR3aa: CASRRQGGPYNEQFF
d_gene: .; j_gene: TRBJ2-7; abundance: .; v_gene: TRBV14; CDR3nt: TGTGCCAGCAGCATTTCCGGGAATCGGCAGTACTTC; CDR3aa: CASSISGNRQYF
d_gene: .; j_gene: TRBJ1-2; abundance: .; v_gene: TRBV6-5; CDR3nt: TGTGCCAGCAGTTACCAGGGACATTTTAACTATGGCTACACCTTC; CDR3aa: CASSYQGHFNYGYTF
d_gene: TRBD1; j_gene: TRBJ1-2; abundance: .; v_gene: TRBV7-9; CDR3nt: TGTGCCAGCAGCTTAGGGGACAGGGCTCATGGCTACACCTTC; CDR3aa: CASSLGDRAHGYTF
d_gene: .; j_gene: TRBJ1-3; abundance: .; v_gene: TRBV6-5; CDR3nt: TGTGCCAGCAGTTTCAACGGGGGCTCTGGAAACACCATATATTTT; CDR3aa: CASSFNGGSGNTIYF
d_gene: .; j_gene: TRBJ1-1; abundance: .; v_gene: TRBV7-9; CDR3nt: TGTGCCAGCAGCTTCGGGGGGCTGAACACTGAAGCTTTCTTT; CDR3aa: CASSFGGLNTEAFF
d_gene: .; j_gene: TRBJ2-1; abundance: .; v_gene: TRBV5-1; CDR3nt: TGCGCCAGCAGCTCAGGGGACTACCACAATGAGCAGTTCTTC; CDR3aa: CASSSGDYHNEQFF
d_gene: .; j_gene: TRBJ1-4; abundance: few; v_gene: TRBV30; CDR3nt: TGTGCCGAAGCGTCAGGGCCAAATGAAAAACTGTTTTTT; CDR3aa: CAEASGPNEKLFF
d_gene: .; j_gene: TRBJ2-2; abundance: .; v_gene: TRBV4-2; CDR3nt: TGTGCCAGCCGGGGCGGGGGCCAAAACACCGGGGAGCTGTTTTTT; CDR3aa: CASRGGGQNTGELFF
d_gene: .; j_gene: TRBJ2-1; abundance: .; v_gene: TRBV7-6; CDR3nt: TGTGCCAGCAGCAGTAGGGGGGGGCCGAATGAGCAGTTCTTC; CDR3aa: CASSSRGGPNEQFF
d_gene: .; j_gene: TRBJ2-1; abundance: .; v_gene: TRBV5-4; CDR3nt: TGTGCCAGCAGCCTTCCTGGAGCGGCGCAGTTCTTC; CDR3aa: CASSLPGAAQFF
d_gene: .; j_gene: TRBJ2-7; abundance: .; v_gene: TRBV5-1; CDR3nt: TGCGCCAGCAGCTCTGAAGGGACTGGTTCCGAGCAGTACTTC; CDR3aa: CASSSEGTGSEQYF
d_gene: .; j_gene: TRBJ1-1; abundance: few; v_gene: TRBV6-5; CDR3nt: TGTGCCAGCAGTTTCCGACAGGCCACCCCGGGGACTGAAGCTTTCTTT; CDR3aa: CASSFRQATPGTEAFF
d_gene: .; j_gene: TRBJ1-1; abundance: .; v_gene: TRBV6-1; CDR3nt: TGTGCCAGCGGGGGAGCGGGGGGGCGCACTGAAGCTTTCTTT; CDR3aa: CASGGAGGRTEAFF
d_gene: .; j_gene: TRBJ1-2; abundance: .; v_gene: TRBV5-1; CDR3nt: TGCGCCAGCAGTTTCGGAGGGGGGGGCAACTATGGCTACACCTTC; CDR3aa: CASSFGGGGNYGYTF
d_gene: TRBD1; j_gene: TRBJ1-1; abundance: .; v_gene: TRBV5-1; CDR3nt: TGCGCCAGCAGCTCCACAGGGGATGGGGACACTGAAGCTTTCTTT; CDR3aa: CASSSTGDGDTEAFF
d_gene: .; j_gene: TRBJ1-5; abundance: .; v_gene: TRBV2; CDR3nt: TGTGCCAGCAGGTTACAGGTATCGAGCAATCAGCCCCAGCATTTT; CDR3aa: CASRLQVSSNQPQHF
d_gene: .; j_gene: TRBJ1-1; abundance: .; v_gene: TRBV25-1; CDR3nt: TGTGCCAGCAGTTCGCCCGGGTTGAACACTGAAGCTTTCTTT; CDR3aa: CASSSPGLNTEAFF
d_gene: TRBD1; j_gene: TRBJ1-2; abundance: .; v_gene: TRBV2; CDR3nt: TGTGCCAGCAAATTAGACAGGGATTTTGGCTACACCTTC; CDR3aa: CASKLDRDFGYTF
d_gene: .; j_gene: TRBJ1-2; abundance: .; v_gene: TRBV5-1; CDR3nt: TGCGCCAGCAGCCCCGGTGGAGTCTATGGCTACACCTTC; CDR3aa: CASSPGGVYGYTF
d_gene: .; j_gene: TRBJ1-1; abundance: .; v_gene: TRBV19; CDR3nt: TGTGCCAGTAAGTCGTCGGGGTTGAACACTGAAGCTTTCTTT; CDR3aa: CASKSSGLNTEAFF
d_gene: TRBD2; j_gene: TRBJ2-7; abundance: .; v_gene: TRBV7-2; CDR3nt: TGTGCCAGCAGCTACGGACTAGCGGGATCAGGGTACGAGCAGTACTTC; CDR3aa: CASSYGLAGSGYEQYF
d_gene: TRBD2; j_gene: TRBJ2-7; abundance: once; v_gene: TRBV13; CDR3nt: TGTGCCAGCAGTCCCACTAGCGGGGTCTACGAGCAGTACTTC; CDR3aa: CASSPTSGVYEQYF